Listed here is a single T cell receptor (beta chain). Each donor was healthy, and each was a bone marrow donor. Per germline, CDR1 SGHTA and CDR2 FQGTGA. V dropped 5 bases and J dropped 7 bases, with 8 bases sitting between them. The CDR3 covers 11 residues. These data are taken from a study of cytomegalovirus exposure and HLA in healthy donors. Researchers ran the PCR with 60 Vbeta and 13 Jbeta primers. The protocol was immunoSEQ multiplex PCR, while the TCRdb copy is restricted to in-frame clones and leaves out a portion. The data contain around 94,000 clones, 83% of them singletons. The chain uses TRBV7-3 and TRBJ1-1; D is perhaps TRBD1 (5 bases). The receptor's source is a man in his forties or fifties in good health and CMV-seronegative. The source material was PBMCs. Here the CDR3 DNA reads TGTGCCAGCAGCGCAGGGAATGAAGCTTTCTTT. Protein: CASSAGNEAFF.